A single sample gave rise to the 8 T cell receptor beta chains below, sequenced in a study of T cells in Graves' hyperthyroidism and ophthalmopathy (dated by TCRdb to about 2019). The protocol used for the library was multiplex PCR. The instrument given in TCRdb is Illumina HiSeq 2000. The TCR beta CDR3 regions were amplified from RNA transcripts. A first-round RT-PCR of the TCR CDR3 used the HTBI primer set with the Qiagen OneStep RT-PCR kit. Using fastp at Q25 and MiXCR, TCRdb reprocessed the public reads and kept productive beta chains. Each entry is one CDR3 protein sequence, shown with its most common DNA and genes. Recorded for this sample are roughly 650,000 distinct CDR3 sequences; approximately 16% of them occurred a single time. The biggest ten clones account for around 3.5% of the sample. Sequences were obtained from blood. These receptor sequences come from a woman aged 40 to 50 with Graves' ophthalmopathy.

This clonotype was observed a handful of times. This sequence joins TRBV6-1 and TRBJ1-1; a weak D match, TRBD1 (5 bases). V dropped 2 bases and J dropped 5 bases, with 12 bases sitting between them. Germline CDR1 and CDR2: MNHNS and SASEGT. This CDR3 has 14 residues. CDR3 loop: CASSESGVGTEAFF. For the CDR3, the DNA is TGTGCCAGCAGTGAATCGGGGGTGGGGACTGAAGCTTTCTTT.

In this sample, this clonotype turned up a few times. The rearrangement links TRBV10-3 to TRBJ1-5, with 8 positions matching TRBD1. V shed 7 bases, J shed 7 bases, and the junction held 6 bases outside the gene matches. CDR3 size: 13 residues. The germline V gene encodes CDR1 ENHRY and CDR2 SYGVKD. CDR3 in DNA: TGTGCCATCACTGACGACAGGGGCCAGCCCCAGCATTTT. Translation: CAITDDRGQPQHF.

This clonotype was observed once. This may come from a read error, since a much larger clone is one base off. The conserved final phenylalanine or tryptophan is absent from the CDR3, which likely points to a read error. This chain connects TRBV5-1 to TRBJ2-1, with 8 bases matching TRBD1. V was pared by 1 base and J by 8 bases, with 14 bases of the junction left unmatched. Germline V gene sequence: CDR1 SGHRS, CDR2 YFSETQ. The CDR3 loop spans 17 amino acids. CDR3 nucleotides: TGCGCCAGCAGCTTGCCGACGGGCACAGGGGGTTTCGATGAGCAGTTCTCC. This sequence encodes CASSLPTGTGGFDEQFS.

The chain joins TRBV20-1 to TRBJ2-1; D gene ambiguous. The CDR3 runs to 16 residues. Trimming removed 4 bases from V and 0 bases from J, with 16 bases in between. Germline lookup yields CDR1 DFQATT and CDR2 SNEGSKA (reference sequence). The CDR3 loop reads CSATAGETLSYNEQFF. Here the CDR3 DNA reads TGCAGTGCTACGGCCGGCGAGACTCTCTCCTACAATGAGCAGTTCTTC.

The chain joins TRBV6-1 to TRBJ2-2; 7 nucleotides line up with TRBD2. Trimming cost V 5 bases and J 6 bases; bases outside gene matches: 9. This CDR3 region has 15 residues. Looked up from germline, CDR1 is MNHNS and CDR2 is SASEGT. Here the CDR3 reads CASSLHWGGSGELFF. CDR3 DNA: TGTGCCAGCAGTCTCCACTGGGGGGGGTCCGGGGAGCTGTTTTTT.

In this sample, this clonotype turned up many times. CDR3 in amino acids: CASRRAGLAGLGQETQYF. The CDR3 DNA sequence: TGTGCCAGCAGAAGGGCGGGACTAGCTGGGTTGGGTCAAGAGACCCAGTACTTC. The chain is built from TRBV6-1 and TRBJ2-5; 9 nucleotides align to TRBD2. J was trimmed by 2 bases and V by 6 bases; bases with no gene match: 16. This CDR3 has 18 residues. Germline-derived CDR1 and CDR2 are MNHNS and SASEGT.

The chain uses TRBV5-1 and TRBJ2-1, with 8 bases identical to TRBD1. The germline V gene has CDR1 SGHRS and CDR2 YFSETQ. V shed 0 bases, J shed 3 bases, and the junction held 2 bases outside the gene matches. CDR3 length equals 15 residues. CDR3 nucleotide sequence: TGCGCCAGCAGCTTGGCTGGACAGGGCTACAATGAGCAGTTCTTC. Its protein is CASSLAGQGYNEQFF.

There are many counts of this clonotype. This chain joins TRBV28 and TRBJ1-2; 7 nucleotides agree with TRBD1. Germline CDR1 MDHEN, CDR2 SYDVKM. There are 14 residues in the CDR3. After removal of 5 bases from V and 4 bases from J, the junction contained 7 bases not matched to a gene. The CDR3 region is CASSGGDRTYGYTF. The CDR3, as DNA: TGTGCCAGCAGTGGAGGGGACAGAACCTATGGCTACACCTTC.